This T cell receptor (beta chain) was profiled in a study of T-cell reconstitution after alpha-beta-depleted transplantation in children. Study findings and constraints: Expanded clones from the graft, numbering several hundred, reportedly supplied alpha-beta T cells about two months after transplant. Fresh T-cell production supplied most of the T-cell counts and diversity seen one year after transplant. Some patients' high day-60 TCRbeta diversity was attributed to recipient cells surviving conditioning.

Worth noting for this clonotype: The antigen is unknown.

As it was prepared, the TCRbeta library received unique molecular identifiers. Each CDR3 protein gets one entry after TCRdb re-called the PCR reads with MiXCR. The repertoire holds about 590,000 distinct CDR3 sequences, with roughly 13% as singletons. V gave up 4 bases and J gave up 2 bases; unmatched junction bases: 4. CDR3 length: 14 amino acids. This chain uses TRBV12-3 or TRBV12-4 with TRBJ2-7; 8 bases fit TRBD1. The sequencing here drew on PBMCs, mostly from graft donor cells, taken 360 days after TCRalphabeta/CD19-depleted stem cell transplant. The clonotype originates from a male patient between 10 and 17 years old who had a stem cell transplant for acute myeloid leukemia, so the T cells may come from the graft donor. This CDR3 reads CASSWGQATYEQYF. DNA for the CDR3: TGTGCCAGCAGTTGGGGACAGGCAACCTACGAGCAGTACTTC.